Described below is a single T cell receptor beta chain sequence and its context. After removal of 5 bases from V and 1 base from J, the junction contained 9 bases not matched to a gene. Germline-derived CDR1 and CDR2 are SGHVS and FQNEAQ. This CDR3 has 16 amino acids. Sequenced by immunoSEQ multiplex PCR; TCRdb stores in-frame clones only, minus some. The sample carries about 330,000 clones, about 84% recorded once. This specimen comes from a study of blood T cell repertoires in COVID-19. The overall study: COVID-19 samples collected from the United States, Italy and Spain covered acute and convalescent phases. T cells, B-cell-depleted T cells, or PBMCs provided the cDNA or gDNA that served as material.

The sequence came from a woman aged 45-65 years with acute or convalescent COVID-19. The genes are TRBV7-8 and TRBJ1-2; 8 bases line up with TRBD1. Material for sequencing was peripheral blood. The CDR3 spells CASSPARGQGNYGYTF. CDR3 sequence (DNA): TGTGCCAGCAGCCCCGCCCGAGGACAGGGTAACTATGGCTACACCTTC.